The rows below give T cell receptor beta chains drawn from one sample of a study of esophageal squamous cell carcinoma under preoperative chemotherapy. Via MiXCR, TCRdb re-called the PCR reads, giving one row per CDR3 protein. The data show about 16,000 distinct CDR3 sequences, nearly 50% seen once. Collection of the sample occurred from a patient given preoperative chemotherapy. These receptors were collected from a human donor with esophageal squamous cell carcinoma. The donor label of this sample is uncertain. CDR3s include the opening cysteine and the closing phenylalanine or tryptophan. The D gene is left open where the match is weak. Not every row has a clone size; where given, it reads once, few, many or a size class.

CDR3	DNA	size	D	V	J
CASRRVGGEQFF	TGTGCCAGCAGACGAGTGGGTGGTGAGCAGTTCTTC	NA	NA	TRBV11-2	TRBJ2-1
CASSLWGEQGDEQFF	TGCGCCAGCAGCTTGTGGGGGGAACAGGGAGATGAGCAGTTCTTC	NA	NA	TRBV5-1	TRBJ2-1
CASSAGHPSYNEQFF	TGTGCCAGCAGTGCGGGACACCCGAGCTACAATGAGCAGTTCTTC	few	NA	TRBV6-1	TRBJ2-1
CASSLGANTGELFF	TGTGCCAGCAGCTTGGGTGCGAACACCGGGGAGCTGTTTTTT	NA	NA	TRBV7-2	TRBJ2-2
CASSLAGSEQFF	TGTGCCAGCAGCCTAGCGGGGAGTGAGCAGTTCTTC	NA	TRBD2	TRBV11-3	TRBJ2-1
CASSPSGGAADTQYF	TGTGCCAGCAGCCCGAGCGGGGGGGCCGCAGATACGCAGTATTTT	few	TRBD2	TRBV11-2	TRBJ2-3
CASSSDREYYNEQFF	TGTGCCAGCAGTTCCGACAGGGAGTATTACAATGAGCAGTTCTTC	NA	TRBD1	TRBV12-3/TRBV12-4	TRBJ2-1
CAISEQSSTDTQYF	TGTGCCATCAGCGAACAGAGCAGTACAGATACGCAGTATTTT	NA	NA	TRBV10-3	TRBJ2-3
CASSLDSAGGNTGELFF	TGTGCCAGCAGCTTAGACTCAGCGGGAGGAAACACCGGGGAGCTGTTTTTT	NA	TRBD2	TRBV7-3	TRBJ2-2
CASSLLSVQGGREQYF	TGTGCCAGCAGCTTGCTCTCCGTGCAGGGGGGCCGCGAGCAGTACTTC	many	NA	TRBV5-6	TRBJ2-7
CASSSGTGGFHEQFF	TGTGCCAGCAGTTCCGGGACAGGGGGCTTCCATGAGCAGTTCTTC	NA	TRBD1	TRBV27	TRBJ2-1
CASSDTLVYEQYF	TGCGCCAGCAGTGACACCCTTGTTTACGAGCAGTACTTC	medium-sized	NA	TRBV10-2	TRBJ2-7
CASSSLEQYF	TGTGCCAGCAGCTCCCTAGAGCAGTACTTC	medium-sized	NA	TRBV7-9	TRBJ2-7
CASSFGVSLAGAKNIQYF	TGTGCCAGCAGCTTTGGAGTTTCTCTAGCGGGGGCCAAAAACATTCAGTACTTC	NA	TRBD2	TRBV11-2	TRBJ2-4
CASSLWGLAGVGGAETQYF	TGTGCCAGCAGCTTATGGGGACTAGCGGGAGTAGGGGGAGCGGAGACCCAGTACTTC	few	TRBD2	TRBV7-9	TRBJ2-5
CAGSGGTGQGTQYF	TGTGCGGGCAGCGGGGGAACAGGCCAGGGTACCCAGTATTTT	NA	TRBD2	TRBV7-6	TRBJ2-3
CASTWGDHNSPLHF	TGTGCCAGCACCTGGGGGGACCATAATTCACCCCTCCACTTT	many	NA	TRBV7-2	TRBJ1-6
CASSHPRDSYEQYF	TGTGCCAGCAGTCACCCCCGGGATTCCTACGAGCAGTACTTC	few	NA	TRBV12-3/TRBV12-4	TRBJ2-7
CASSDYTGFEQFF	TGTGCCAGCAGTGACTATACAGGGTTTGAGCAGTTCTTC	few	NA	TRBV6-4	TRBJ2-1
CASSVSTGYTYNEQFF	TGTGCCAGCAGTGTTTCGACAGGGTATACCTACAATGAGCAGTTCTTC	NA	TRBD1	TRBV6-1	TRBJ2-1
CASSLARLPTTEAFF	TGTGCCAGCAGCTTAGCCCGGCTTCCGACGACTGAAGCTTTCTTT	many	NA	TRBV11-3	TRBJ1-1